This TCR beta chain was identified in a study of shared T cell receptors in the human thymus. This table comes from immunoSEQ multiplex PCR, and its TCRdb copy is limited to in-frame clones, with some not included. The data show hundreds of thousands of clones, with around 89% seen just once and approximately 0.01% held by the top ten. J gave up 2 bases and V 3 bases, and 2 bases lay outside the gene matches. Germline CDR1 and CDR2: SEHNR and FQNEAQ (reference sequence). The CDR3 runs to 14 residues. The data also belong to a second study, concerning human thymus T cells.

This rearrangement joins TRBV7-9 to TRBJ2-5; TRBD1 matches 8 bases. The receptor was isolated from a boy less than two years old with a congenital heart defect. Sequenced sample: thymocytes. This CDR3 is CASSFRQGQETQYF. CDR3 sequence (DNA): TGTGCCAGCAGCTTCCGACAGGGGCAAGAGACCCAGTACTTC.